Detailed here is one T cell receptor (beta chain). The antigen remains unidentified. PCR amplification relied on 60 Vbeta primers (plus 13 Jbeta primers). Profiling relied on immunoSEQ multiplex PCR, and the TCRdb table lists in-frame clones only, not all of them. The repertoire consists of roughly 150,000 clones, with 82% occurring once and the leading ten covering around 2.5%. The sample is drawn from a study of cytomegalovirus exposure and HLA in healthy donors. Losses at the gene ends were 1 base for V and 10 bases for J; bases not matched to a gene: 4. CDR1 SEHNR and CDR2 FQNEAQ come from the germline V gene (reference sequence). This CDR3 is 13 amino acids long. Notes on the study in general: Reportedly, a later analysis found an Asian-associated ancestry cluster had fewer N-insertions than the approximately 670-donor mean.

The chain is built from TRBV7-9 and TRBJ2-1, with TRBD2 matching over 7 bases. The TCR was taken from a male donor in good health and CMV-seronegative. Sequencing used PBMCs. The CDR3 spells CASSLVGGSEQFF. CDR3 nucleotides: TGTGCCAGCAGCTTAGTCGGCGGGAGCGAGCAGTTCTTC.